One sample yielded the 20 T cell receptor beta chains listed below, sequenced in a study of Ad26.COV2.S vaccination and SARS-CoV-2 variants (dated by TCRdb to about 2021). Interpreted using the paper, the time point label stands for: individuals recovered from natural SARS-CoV-2 infection. Libraries came from the immunoSEQ multiplex PCR assay. TCRdb carries this immuneACCESS record with in-frame sequences only. Its versions omit some clonotypes, under half of them owing to an unresolved V gene in the studies checked, with the rest unexplained. The sample table records approximately 150,000 clones; just over 85% of these occur just once. Around 5.1% of the sample is taken by the ten largest. The sample in question was peripheral blood, obtained after recovery from COVID-19. The receptor source for this set is a human donor who had recovered from COVID-19.

This sequence joins TRBV18 and TRBJ2-7, with 7 bases matching TRBD1. This CDR3 spans 15 amino acids. The V and J ends lost 6 bases and 3 bases, in that order; junction bases with no gene match: 11. Germline V CDR1 and CDR2: KGHSH, LQKENI. The CDR3 nucleotides are TGTGCCAGCTCCCCTGAGGGGGCAGGGGGCTACGAGCAGTACTTC. This translates into CASSPEGAGGYEQYF. The variable domain in full, with the rest retrieved from reference TRBV18 and TRBJ2-7, is NAGVMQNPRHLVRRRGQEARLRCSPMKGHSHVYWYRQLPEEGLKFMVYLQKENIIDESGMPKERFSAEFPKEGPSILRIQQVVRGDSAAYFCASSPEGAGGYEQYFGPGTRLTVT.

V and J are TRBV10-2 and TRBJ1-1; no reliable D call. CDR1 and CDR2 from the germline V gene are WSHSY and SAAADI. Trimming pared 5 bases from V and 3 bases from J, leaving 7 bases between. The CDR3 extends over 12 amino acids. CDR3 sequence: CASSIGDTEAFF. CDR3 in DNA: TGCGCCAGCAGTATCGGGGACACTGAAGCTTTCTTT.

The chain carries TRBV19 and TRBJ2-5; 8 bases agree with TRBD1. Trimming cost V 6 bases and J 5 bases; bases outside gene matches: 8. The CDR3 covers 14 residues. Germline V CDR1 and CDR2: LNHDA, SQIVND (reference sequence). The CDR3 region has the DNA TGTGCCAGTAGCCAGTGGACAGGGAAGGAGACCCAGTACTTC. This codes for CASSQWTGKETQYF.

The V and J genes are TRBV28 and TRBJ1-3; D gene unclear. CDR3 length: 15 amino acids. V lost 8 bases to trimming and J lost 0 bases, with 14 bases between them. Germline values: CDR1 MDHEN, CDR2 SYDVKM. The CDR3 DNA follows: TGTGCCAGCGGATCCTCGGGCCCCTCTGGAAACACCATATATTTT. Protein product: CASGSSGPSGNTIYF.

CDR3 sequence: CASSYTGDRAYEQYF. As DNA, the CDR3 is TGTGCCAGCAGTTATACGGGGGATCGGGCTTACGAGCAGTACTTC. The chain has TRBV28 and TRBJ2-7; D possibly corresponds to TRBD2 (6 bases). The germline V gene encodes CDR1 MDHEN and CDR2 SYDVKM. This CDR3 is built from 15 residues. V was pared by 4 bases and J by 4 bases, with 17 bases between.

There are a few counts of this clone. The rearrangement joins TRBV7-2 to TRBJ1-6; D call uncertain. The CDR3 extends over 14 amino acids. The germline V gene has CDR1 SGHTA and CDR2 FQGNSA. The germline V and J ends were trimmed by 5 bases and 4 bases, with 9 bases remaining between them. CDR3 in DNA: TGTGCCAGCAGCAAACAGATTTATAATTCACCCCTCCACTTT. Its translation is CASSKQIYNSPLHF.

For this clone: Other DNA sequences in the sample encode the same CDR3. This chain links TRBV28 with TRBJ1-2, with unresolved D. V lost 6 bases and J lost 6, with 8 bases in between. This CDR3 is built from 11 residues. Germline V gene data show CDR1 as MDHEN and CDR2 as SYDVKM. The CDR3 reads CASSLGDGYTF. CDR3 DNA: TGTGCCAGCAGCCTGGGCGATGGCTACACCTTC.

The rearrangement uses TRBV6-2 or TRBV6-3 and TRBJ2-3, with TRBD2 matching over 10 bases. With 6 bases clipped from V and 1 base from J, the junction kept 10 bases outside the gene matches. Per the germline V gene, CDR1 is MNHEY and CDR2 is SVGEGT. The length of the CDR3 is 17 residues. CDR3 loop: CASSQPTSGPGTDTQYF. CDR3 coding DNA: TGTGCCAGCAGCCAGCCGACTAGCGGGCCGGGCACAGATACGCAGTATTTT.

The V gene is TRBV5-1, the J gene TRBJ1-1; 9 bases map to TRBD1. J was trimmed by 4 bases and V by 7 bases; bases with no gene match: 5. Germline lookup yields CDR1 SGHRS and CDR2 YFSETQ. The CDR3 spans 13 residues. In DNA, the CDR3 is TGCGCCAGCCGGACAGGGGAAGGCACTGAAGCTTTCTTT. Protein: CASRTGEGTEAFF.

The rearrangement links TRBV11-2 to TRBJ1-2, with D unresolved. The V gene lost 5 bases and the J gene lost 1 base, with 14 bases spanning the gap. The CDR3 consists of 15 residues. CDR1 SGHAT and CDR2 FQNNGV come from the germline V gene. CDR3 nucleotide sequence: TGTGCCAGCAGCCAGCGGGGAGGAATTAACTATGGCTACACCTTC. As protein: CASSQRGGINYGYTF.

The chain uses TRBV6-6 and TRBJ2-3; D might be TRBD1 (5 bases). Germline V lookup: CDR1 MNHNY, CDR2 SVGAGI (reference sequence). This CDR3 contains 15 residues. Trimming removed 2 bases at V and 7 bases at J, with 16 bases between. DNA for the CDR3: TGTGCCAGCAGTTACGCGCCAGGGCCCAGGCATACGCAGTATTTT. Protein product: CASSYAPGPRHTQYF.

The chain links TRBV4-3 to TRBJ2-2; 7 nucleotides line up with TRBD1. The V segment lost 5 bases and the J segment 7 bases; nucleotides outside the gene matches: 7. The CDR3 has 14 residues. In germline, CDR1 is LGHNA, CDR2 YSLEER. CDR3 bases: TGCGCCAGCAGCGGACGGACAGGCGGCGGGGAGCTGTTTTTT. It yields the protein CASSGRTGGGELFF.

The chain is built from TRBV28 and TRBJ2-1; TRBD2 agrees at 9 bases. Germline V gene sequence: CDR1 MDHEN, CDR2 SYDVKM. Unmatched junction bases numbered 7, after V lost 6 bases and J lost 4 bases. The CDR3 contains 15 residues. CDR3 in DNA: TGTGCCAGCAGATTTGCTAGCGGGGCGTACAATGAGCAGTTCTTC. This codes for CASRFASGAYNEQFF.

The rearrangement joins TRBV6-5 to TRBJ1-1; D remains unclear. This CDR3 has 13 amino acids. With 2 bases removed from V and 5 bases from J, the gap between germline ends came to 9 bases. Germline CDR1 MNHEY, CDR2 SVGAGI. DNA of the CDR3: TGTGCCAGCAGTTACACCACCGGAACTGAAGCTTTCTTT. This encodes CASSYTTGTEAFF.

The chain links TRBV28 to TRBJ1-4, with a weak D call TRBD1 (5 bases). CDR1 is MDHEN and CDR2 is SYDVKM in the germline V gene. The CDR3 runs to 13 residues. V was clipped by 11 bases and J by 5 bases, with 15 bases between them. The CDR3 reads CAGAGRINEKLFF. DNA of the CDR3: TGTGCCGGGGCAGGGCGTATAAATGAAAAACTGTTTTTT.

The rearrangement joins TRBV3-1 (or the pseudogene TRBV3-2) to TRBJ2-2; TRBD1 or TRBD2 may be the D gene (6 bases each). Between the trimmed V and J ends, which lost 0 bases and 5 bases, there was a span of 16 bases. The CDR3 loop spans 17 amino acids. In germline, CDR1 is LGHDT, CDR2 YNNKEL (reference sequence). The CDR3 sequence is CASSQDVPKGGTGELFF. In DNA form, the CDR3 reads TGTGCCAGCAGCCAAGATGTGCCAAAAGGGGGGACCGGGGAGCTGTTTTTT.

This chain connects TRBV5-1 to TRBJ2-3, with D unclear. The germline gives CDR1 SGHRS, CDR2 YFSETQ. The CDR3 is 14 residues long. V gave up 2 bases and J gave up 0 bases, with 7 bases separating them. The CDR3 bases are TGCGCCAGCAGCTTCGGAGACAGCACAGATACGCAGTATTTT. It translates to CASSFGDSTDTQYF.

The V call is TRBV28, the J call TRBJ1-6; 7 nucleotides agree with TRBD1. The ends lost 6 bases at V and 5 bases at J; junction bases unmatched: 7. Per germline, CDR1 MDHEN and CDR2 SYDVKM. The CDR3 spans 15 residues. The CDR3 here is CASRPETGNNSPLHF. In DNA form, the CDR3 reads TGTGCCAGCAGACCAGAGACAGGGAATAATTCACCCCTCCACTTT.

This clone showed up just once. Here the CDR3 DNA reads TGTGCCAGCAGTGAGGTGGACTCCTACAATGAGCAGTTCTTC. This encodes CASSEVDSYNEQFF. The chain joins TRBV25-1 to TRBJ2-1; unclear D gene. The CDR3 has 14 residues. V was pared by 3 bases and J by 0 bases, with 6 bases between. Germline-derived CDR1 and CDR2 are MGHDK and SYGVNS. Full variable domain (rest looked up from reference TRBV25-1 and TRBJ2-1): EADIYQTPRYLVIGTGKKITLECSQTMGHDKMYWYQQDPGMELHLIHYSYGVNSTEKGDLSSESTVSRIRTEHFPLTLESARPSHTSQYLCASSEVDSYNEQFFGPGTRLTVL.

The chain carries TRBV18 and TRBJ2-1; D is ambiguous. The CDR3 is 15 amino acids. Germline CDR1 is KGHSH and CDR2 is LQKENI. V was pared by 3 bases and J by 1 base, with 10 bases between. CDR3 region: CASSPVPESYNEQFF. CDR3 in DNA: TGTGCCAGCTCACCGGTCCCAGAGTCCTACAATGAGCAGTTCTTC.